The rows below give T cell receptor beta chains drawn from one sample of a study of post-analysis software for immune sequencing data. TCRdb re-derived calls from the PCR reads in MiXCR, one entry per CDR3 protein. This sample has about 820,000 distinct CDR3 sequences, with roughly 58% found just once. Sequencing was done on a sample of blood. Receptor source: a girl aged 10 to 17 with multiple sclerosis. CDR3s include the opening cysteine and the closing phenylalanine or tryptophan. The order of the fields is clone size, D gene, V gene, J gene, CDR3 protein, CDR3 DNA. A D gene is named only where the DNA matches it firmly. Some rows mark clone size as missing; the rest say once, few, many or name a class of expanded clone.

size: .; D: .; V: TRBV5-1; J: TRBJ2-1; CDR3: CASSWDLMGNEQFF; DNA: TGCGCCAGCAGCTGGGACCTCATGGGCAATGAGCAGTTCTTC
size: .; D: .; V: TRBV25-1; J: TRBJ2-1; CDR3: CASSDPDRHSYNEQFF; DNA: TGTGCCAGCAGTGACCCAGACAGGCACTCCTACAATGAGCAGTTCTTC
size: .; D: .; V: TRBV7-3; J: TRBJ1-6; CDR3: CASSSGQSYNSPLHF; DNA: TGTGCCAGCAGCTCCGGACAAAGCTATAATTCACCCCTCCACTTT
size: few; D: .; V: TRBV4-1; J: TRBJ1-5; CDR3: CASSQDGQGKQPQHF; DNA: TGCGCCAGCAGCCAAGATGGGCAGGGGAAGCAGCCCCAGCATTTT
size: few; D: .; V: TRBV12-3/TRBV12-4; J: TRBJ2-7; CDR3: CASSMGTPFEQYF; DNA: TGTGCCAGCAGTATGGGGACTCCTTTCGAGCAGTACTTC
size: few; D: TRBD1; V: TRBV12-5; J: TRBJ1-2; CDR3: CASGFGQGNYGYTF; DNA: TGTGCTAGTGGTTTCGGACAGGGGAACTATGGCTACACCTTC
size: .; D: .; V: TRBV6-5; J: TRBJ2-5; CDR3: CASRSQRETQYF; DNA: TGTGCCAGCAGATCCCAACGAGAGACCCAGTACTTC
size: .; D: TRBD2; V: TRBV13; J: TRBJ2-7; CDR3: CASSPETSGTTYEQYF; DNA: TGTGCCAGCAGCCCGGAGACTAGCGGGACGACCTACGAGCAGTACTTC
size: .; D: .; V: TRBV20-1; J: TRBJ2-1; CDR3: CSARDKGLYNEQFF; DNA: TGCAGTGCTAGAGATAAAGGTCTATACAATGAGCAGTTCTTC
size: few; D: TRBD1; V: TRBV29-1; J: TRBJ2-5; CDR3: CSVLPQGVQETQYF; DNA: TGCAGCGTTCTACCCCAGGGGGTCCAAGAGACCCAGTACTTC
size: .; D: .; V: TRBV30; J: TRBJ2-7; CDR3: CAWGLVPGYEQYF; DNA: TGTGCCTGGGGTCTTGTGCCAGGATACGAGCAGTACTTC
size: few; D: .; V: TRBV28; J: TRBJ1-1; CDR3: CASSLGASMNTEAFF; DNA: TGTGCCAGCAGTTTAGGGGCGAGTATGAACACTGAAGCTTTCTTT
size: .; D: .; V: TRBV5-1; J: TRBJ2-7; CDR3: CASSLGSMPNEQYF; DNA: TGCGCCAGCAGCCTGGGTAGTATGCCTAACGAGCAGTACTTC
size: .; D: TRBD2; V: TRBV2; J: TRBJ2-7; CDR3: CASSTLRLAGGSKDTQYF; DNA: TGTGCCAGCAGCACCCTTCGACTAGCGGGGGGGTCCAAGGACACCCAGTACTTC
size: .; D: .; V: TRBV2; J: TRBJ2-7; CDR3: CASSELSFYEQYF; DNA: TGTGCCAGCAGTGAACTCTCATTCTACGAGCAGTACTTC
size: .; D: .; V: TRBV7-2; J: TRBJ1-2; CDR3: CASSLAPAGKGGYTF; DNA: TGTGCCAGCAGCTTAGCCCCAGCAGGGAAAGGTGGCTACACCTTC
size: few; D: TRBD2; V: TRBV7-9; J: TRBJ2-7; CDR3: CASSLGTSPQSHEQYF; DNA: TGTGCCAGCAGCTTAGGGACTAGCCCTCAAAGTCACGAGCAGTACTTC
size: few; D: .; V: TRBV15; J: TRBJ1-1; CDR3: CATSTRLGMNTEAFF; DNA: TGTGCCACCAGCACCCGGTTGGGGATGAACACTGAAGCTTTCTTT
size: .; D: .; V: TRBV2; J: TRBJ1-6; CDR3: CASSAWGRPLHF; DNA: TGTGCCAGCAGTGCGTGGGGGCGGCCCCTCCACTTT
size: .; D: .; V: TRBV2; J: TRBJ2-1; CDR3: CASIEEGAPYNEQFF; DNA: TGTGCCAGCATTGAGGAGGGGGCCCCCTACAATGAGCAGTTCTTC
size: .; D: TRBD2; V: TRBV12-3/TRBV12-4; J: TRBJ2-5; CDR3: CASSLMTSGQETQYF; DNA: TGTGCCAGCAGTTTAATGACTAGCGGACAAGAGACCCAGTACTTC
size: .; D: .; V: TRBV4-1; J: TRBJ2-1; CDR3: CASSQEARVVGFGEQFF; DNA: TGCGCCAGCAGCCAAGAGGCTCGGGTTGTGGGCTTCGGTGAGCAGTTCTTC
size: many; D: .; V: TRBV18; J: TRBJ2-7; CDR3: CASSPSDEQYF; DNA: TGTGCCAGCTCACCATCGGACGAGCAGTACTTC
size: once; D: TRBD2; V: TRBV20-1; J: TRBJ2-3; CDR3: CSAVWGGSLDTQYF; DNA: TGCAGTGCTGTTTGGGGCGGGAGTTTGGATACGCAGTATTTT
size: .; D: TRBD1; V: TRBV28; J: TRBJ2-7; CDR3: CASSPGQGLLLPGNEQYF; DNA: TGTGCCAGCAGTCCGGGACAGGGGCTGCTACTCCCGGGGAACGAGCAGTACTTC
size: once; D: TRBD2; V: TRBV7-8; J: TRBJ2-5; CDR3: CASSLDSGGPRETQYF; DNA: TGTGCCAGCAGCTTAGACAGCGGGGGCCCGAGAGAGACCCAGTACTTC
size: .; D: TRBD1; V: TRBV20-1; J: TRBJ1-2; CDR3: CSAISDRAYGYTF; DNA: TGCAGTGCTATCTCGGACAGGGCCTATGGCTACACCTTC
size: .; D: TRBD2; V: TRBV7-9; J: TRBJ2-5; CDR3: CASSLAGLAVKETQYF; DNA: TGTGCCAGCAGCTTAGCCGGACTAGCGGTAAAAGAGACCCAGTACTTC
size: .; D: .; V: TRBV25-1; J: TRBJ1-1; CDR3: CASSGNRARSFF; DNA: TGTGCCAGCAGTGGAAACAGGGCAAGGTCTTTCTTT
size: few; D: .; V: TRBV12-3/TRBV12-4; J: TRBJ2-7; CDR3: CASSDAGPHYEQYF; DNA: TGTGCCAGCTCTGATGCAGGTCCTCACTACGAGCAGTACTTC
size: .; D: .; V: TRBV2; J: TRBJ2-1; CDR3: CASSETSIGEQFF; DNA: TGTGCCAGCAGTGAAACGTCCATTGGTGAGCAGTTCTTC
size: .; D: .; V: TRBV6-2/TRBV6-3; J: TRBJ2-7; CDR3: CASSSTTWSHYEQYF; DNA: TGTGCCAGCAGTTCAACGACCTGGTCCCACTACGAGCAGTACTTC
size: .; D: .; V: TRBV15; J: TRBJ2-7; CDR3: CATSRVQNTLSYEQYF; DNA: TGTGCCACCAGCAGAGTACAAAATACTCTCAGCTACGAGCAGTACTTC
size: .; D: .; V: TRBV10-3; J: TRBJ2-1; CDR3: CAIGGLFRNEQFF; DNA: TGTGCCATCGGGGGGTTATTTCGGAATGAGCAGTTCTTC
size: few; D: .; V: TRBV10-2; J: TRBJ2-5; CDR3: CASSENRQETQYF; DNA: TGCGCCAGCAGCGAGAACCGTCAAGAGACCCAGTACTTC
size: .; D: .; V: TRBV11-2; J: TRBJ1-1; CDR3: CASSLVLGEWSEAFF; DNA: TGTGCCAGCAGCTTAGTGCTTGGGGAATGGTCTGAAGCTTTCTTT
size: few; D: .; V: TRBV29-1; J: TRBJ2-1; CDR3: CSVGGRLYNEQFF; DNA: TGCAGCGTTGGCGGGCGTCTTTACAATGAGCAGTTCTTC
size: few; D: .; V: TRBV10-3; J: TRBJ2-7; CDR3: CAISWGASYEQYF; DNA: TGTGCCATCAGTTGGGGGGCCTCCTACGAGCAGTACTTC
size: .; D: .; V: TRBV9; J: TRBJ2-1; CDR3: CASSARGYEQFF; DNA: TGTGCCAGCAGCGCTCGGGGGTATGAGCAGTTCTTC
size: few; D: .; V: TRBV7-3; J: TRBJ2-1; CDR3: CASSLYPGGNEQFF; DNA: TGTGCCAGCAGCCTTTACCCCGGCGGGAATGAGCAGTTCTTC
size: .; D: .; V: TRBV18; J: TRBJ1-1; CDR3: CASSPPYQTEAFF; DNA: TGTGCCAGCTCACCACCGTACCAAACTGAAGCTTTCTTT
size: .; D: .; V: TRBV7-6; J: TRBJ2-2; CDR3: CASSGSGTHTGELFF; DNA: TGTGCCAGCAGCGGATCCGGGACGCACACCGGGGAGCTGTTTTTT
size: .; D: TRBD2; V: TRBV20-1; J: TRBJ2-2; CDR3: CSATQGLAGGGRGGERFF; DNA: TGCAGTGCCACCCAGGGACTAGCGGGTGGGGGTCGTGGCGGGGAGCGGTTTTTT
size: .; D: .; V: TRBV5-5; J: TRBJ2-3; CDR3: CASSLAPSGPLSDTQYF; DNA: TGTGCCAGCAGCTTGGCCCCCTCAGGACCCCTCTCGGATACGCAGTATTTT
size: few; D: .; V: TRBV6-5; J: TRBJ2-7; CDR3: CASRSGLTYEQYF; DNA: TGTGCCAGCAGATCAGGACTTACCTACGAGCAGTACTTC
size: once; D: .; V: TRBV20-1; J: TRBJ2-1; CDR3: CSVLFNEQFF; DNA: TGCAGTGTCTTGTTTAATGAGCAGTTCTTC
size: .; D: TRBD2; V: TRBV9; J: TRBJ2-5; CDR3: CASSGTSSQETQYF; DNA: TGTGCCAGCAGCGGGACTAGTTCACAAGAGACCCAGTACTTC
size: .; D: .; V: TRBV12-3/TRBV12-4; J: TRBJ1-2; CDR3: CASSLSAGTNYGYTF; DNA: TGTGCCAGCAGTTTATCGGCAGGGACCAACTATGGCTACACCTTC
size: .; D: TRBD2; V: TRBV2; J: TRBJ2-3; CDR3: CASSEPTSGGLSTDTQYF; DNA: TGTGCCAGCAGTGAACCCACTAGCGGGGGCCTTAGCACAGATACGCAGTATTTT
size: few; D: .; V: TRBV20-1; J: TRBJ2-5; CDR3: CSCVVGQETQYF; DNA: TGCAGTTGCGTGGTGGGCCAAGAGACCCAGTACTTC
size: .; D: .; V: TRBV6-5; J: TRBJ1-5; CDR3: CASSYSTQGQPQHF; DNA: TGTGCCAGCAGTTACTCGACCCAGGGGCAGCCCCAGCATTTT
size: .; D: TRBD2; V: TRBV20-1; J: TRBJ2-5; CDR3: CSASGGRAYQETQYF; DNA: TGCAGTGCTAGCGGGGGGAGAGCTTACCAAGAGACCCAGTACTTC
size: .; D: .; V: TRBV12-3/TRBV12-4; J: TRBJ1-1; CDR3: CASNSFNTEAFF; DNA: TGTGCCAGCAACTCCTTTAACACTGAAGCTTTCTTT
size: .; D: TRBD2; V: TRBV29-1; J: TRBJ2-1; CDR3: CSVEVTSGTYNEQFF; DNA: TGCAGCGTTGAAGTAACTAGCGGGACTTACAATGAGCAGTTCTTC
size: .; D: .; V: TRBV5-1; J: TRBJ2-7; CDR3: CASSPSSAVSYEQYF; DNA: TGCGCCAGCAGCCCATCCTCCGCGGTGAGCTACGAGCAGTACTTC